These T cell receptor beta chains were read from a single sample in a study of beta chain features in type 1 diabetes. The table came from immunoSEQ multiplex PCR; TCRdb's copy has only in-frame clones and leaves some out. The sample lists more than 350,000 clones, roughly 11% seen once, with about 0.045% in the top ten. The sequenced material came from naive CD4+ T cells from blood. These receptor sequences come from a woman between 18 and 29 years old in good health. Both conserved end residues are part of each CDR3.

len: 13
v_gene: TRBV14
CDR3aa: CASSRDRVTEAFF

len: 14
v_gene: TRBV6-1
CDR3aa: CASSEPGGTDTQYF

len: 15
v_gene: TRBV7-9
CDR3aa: CASSPGTASNTEAFF

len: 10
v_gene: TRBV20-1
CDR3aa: CSASPREAFF

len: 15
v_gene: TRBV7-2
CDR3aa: CASSLEGDSNQPQHF

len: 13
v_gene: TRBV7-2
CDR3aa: CASNRTANYGYTF

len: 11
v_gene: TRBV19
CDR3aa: CASSKNTEAFF

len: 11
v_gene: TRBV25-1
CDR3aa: CASNWREKLFF

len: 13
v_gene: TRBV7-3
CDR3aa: CASSSRDRGEQFF

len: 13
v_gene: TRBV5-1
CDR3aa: CASKMGPNNEQFF

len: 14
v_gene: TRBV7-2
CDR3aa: CASSASGWGDTQYF

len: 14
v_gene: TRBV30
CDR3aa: CAWSRAGTSYEQYF

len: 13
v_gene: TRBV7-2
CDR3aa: CASSFTGVETQYF

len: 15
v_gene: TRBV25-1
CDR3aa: CASSEYRGRNSPLHF

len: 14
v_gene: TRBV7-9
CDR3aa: CASSLFHSQETQYF

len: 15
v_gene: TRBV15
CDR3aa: CATSREGTHAYEQYF

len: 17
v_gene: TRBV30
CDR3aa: CAWRDRYGVGGPYTQYF

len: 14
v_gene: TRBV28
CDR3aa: CASSLWQLNTEAFF

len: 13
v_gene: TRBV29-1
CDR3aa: CSVAPGEGNTIYF

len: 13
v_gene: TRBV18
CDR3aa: CASSPLSTDTQYF

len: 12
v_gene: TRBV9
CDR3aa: CASSVVSNEQFF

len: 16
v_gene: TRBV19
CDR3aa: CASKLGQGRYTGELFF

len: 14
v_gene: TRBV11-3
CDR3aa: CASSSRGVPYEQYF

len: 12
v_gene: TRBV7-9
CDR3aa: CASAGSNQPQHF

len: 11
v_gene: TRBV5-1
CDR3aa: CASSANYEQYF

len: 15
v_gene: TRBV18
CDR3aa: CASSTQGVVKNEQFF

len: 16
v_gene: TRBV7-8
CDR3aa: CASSLVYGRASYEQYF

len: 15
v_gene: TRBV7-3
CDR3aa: CASSLTREFYNEQFF

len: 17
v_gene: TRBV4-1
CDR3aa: CASSREAGTSGSNEQFF

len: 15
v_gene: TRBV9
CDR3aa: CASSVNKGGTDTQYF

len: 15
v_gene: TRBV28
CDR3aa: CASSLNRRPGTAQYF

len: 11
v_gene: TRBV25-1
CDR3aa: CASRHTNEQFF

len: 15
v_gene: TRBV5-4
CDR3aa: CASSPAGGAVLPLHF

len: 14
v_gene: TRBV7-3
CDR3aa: CATLAGSTGNTIYF

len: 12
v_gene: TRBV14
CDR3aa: CASSPFTDTQYF

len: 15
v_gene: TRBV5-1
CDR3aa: CASSTGTSGTGEQFF

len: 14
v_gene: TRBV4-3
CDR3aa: CASSRGPQSNEQFF

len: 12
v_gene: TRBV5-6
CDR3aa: CASSLGDNEQFF

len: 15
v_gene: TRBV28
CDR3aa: CASSWPGLGQETQYF

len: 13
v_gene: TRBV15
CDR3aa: CATSRESGATQYF

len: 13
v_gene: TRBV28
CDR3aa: CASSLFPPSAWFF

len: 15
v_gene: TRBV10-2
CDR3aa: CASSSSGAKGNEQFF

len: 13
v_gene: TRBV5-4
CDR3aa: CASSAGGQETQYF

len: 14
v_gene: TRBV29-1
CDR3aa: CSVSRGPVNEKLFF

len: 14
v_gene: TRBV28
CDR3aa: CASSPAGQDYGYTF

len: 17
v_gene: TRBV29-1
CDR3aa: CSVEYLAGGPGYNEQFF

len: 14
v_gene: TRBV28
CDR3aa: CASTPRSANYGYTF

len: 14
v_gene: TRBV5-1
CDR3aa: CASSLLQGSDIQYF